Below are 18 T cell receptor beta chains sequenced from a single sample in a study of T-cell memory formation after mild COVID-19. MiXCR was run by TCRdb on the 5' RACE reads, yielding one entry per CDR3 protein. The data contain just over 300,000 distinct CDR3 sequences, 15% to 20% of them seen just once; the ten biggest clones take up roughly 21%. The source material was PBMCs or a T cell subset sorted from them (not recorded which). Every receptor here comes from a man younger than 30 who had mild COVID-19 (a few samples of this study predate the infection). Cell type and time point are not known.

In its sample, this clonotype was seen a few times. The chain couples TRBV6-2 or TRBV6-3 to TRBJ2-7; tentative D call: TRBD2 (7 bases). The CDR3 sequence is 14 residues long. V was cut by 6 bases and J by 7 bases, with 19 bases left in between. Germline-derived CDR1 and CDR2 are MNHEY and SVGEGT. The CDR3 nucleotides read TGTGCCAGCAGCCCCGCCGCGGGGGCGTATGAGCAGTACGTC. This encodes CASSPAAGAYEQYV.

This clonotype showed up just once. The J gene is TRBJ2-5, the V gene TRBV6-6, with D perhaps TRBD1 (5 bases). The ends were cut back, 4 bases at V and 7 bases at J, with 19 bases in the middle. This CDR3 has 15 amino acids. Per the germline V gene, CDR1 is MNHNY and CDR2 is SVGAGI (reference sequence). DNA of the CDR3: TGTGCCAGCAGTTCGACAGACGACAAGTTCGCGACCCAGTACTTC. This gives the protein CASSSTDDKFATQYF.

This clonotype occurred many times. V is TRBV18 and J is TRBJ2-3, with D maybe TRBD1 (5 bases). Looked up from germline, CDR1 is KGHSH and CDR2 is LQKENI. Trimming stripped 4 bases from V and 6 bases from J, with 8 bases between. This CDR3 has 12 amino acids. The CDR3 bases are TGTGCCAGCTCACATCCAGGGGATACGCAGTATTTT. The encoded protein is CASSHPGDTQYF.

J is TRBJ2-5 and V is TRBV10-3; 8 bases line up with TRBD2. CDR1 and CDR2 (germline): ENHRY, SYGVKD. The CDR3 is 14 amino acids. V was clipped by 6 bases and J by 1 base; unmatched bases: 4. CDR3 protein: CAIRSSGPQETQYF. In nucleotides, the CDR3 is TGTGCCATCAGGTCTAGCGGGCCCCAAGAGACCCAGTACTTC.

This clonotype was found a few times. The rearrangement joins TRBV5-1 to TRBJ1-2; D remains ambiguous. The V end lost 0 bases, the J end lost 5 bases, and 11 bases lay between the germline ends. Germline V CDR1 and CDR2: SGHRS, YFSETQ. This CDR3 has 14 amino acids. The CDR3, as DNA: TGCGCCAGCAGCTTGGATCTTGAGGAATATGGCTACACCTTC. Protein: CASSLDLEEYGYTF. The variable domain in full, completed from reference TRBV5-1 and TRBJ1-2, reads KAGVTQTPRYLIKTRGQQVTLSCSPISGHRSVSWYQQTPGQGLQFLFEYFSETQRNKGNFPGRFSGRQFSNSRSEMNVSTLELGDSALYLCASSLDLEEYGYTFGSGTRLTVV.

The genes are TRBV7-2 and TRBJ1-4; 9 bases fit TRBD1. Germline trimming cut 4 bases from V and 8 bases from J; bases unmatched to any gene: 14. Germline V gives CDR1 SGHTA, CDR2 FQGNSA. The CDR3 runs 17 residues. In DNA, the CDR3 is TGTGCCAGCAGCTCAATATTCCGGGACAGGGTGGGGGAAAAACTGTTTTTT. Protein product: CASSSIFRDRVGEKLFF.

The chain carries TRBV28 and TRBJ2-3; tentatively, D is TRBD1 or TRBD2 (5 bases each). This CDR3 contains 16 residues. Germline CDR1 and CDR2: MDHEN and SYDVKM. V was trimmed by 3 bases and J by 2 bases, leaving 15 bases between them. CDR3 nucleotides: TGTGCCAGCAGTTTCCCGGGACCGAAGATCACAGATACGCAGTATTTT. Translated, it gives CASSFPGPKITDTQYF.

This clonotype was observed a few times. V gene TRBV7-9 combines with J gene TRBJ2-2, with 7 positions matching TRBD1. V trimming: 11 bases; J trimming: 0 bases; junction bases outside the gene matches: 12. This CDR3 comprises 16 residues. Germline loops: CDR1 SEHNR, CDR2 FQNEAQ (reference sequence). The DNA for the CDR3 is TGTGCCGCATTCGACAGGGCCATCTCGAACACCGGGGAGCTGTTTTTT. Its translation: CAAFDRAISNTGELFF.

This rearrangement joins TRBV30 to TRBJ1-2; possible D gene TRBD1, 5 bases. V shed 5 bases and J shed 8 bases, with 15 bases lying between them. The CDR3 is 12 amino acids. In germline, CDR1 is GTSNPN, CDR2 SVGIG (reference sequence). Written as DNA, the CDR3 is TGTGCCTGGGCACGGCAGGGAGGCGGCTACACCTTC. Its translation is CAWARQGGGYTF.

Remarks on this clonotype: At one end, the junction sequence differs from germline, possibly due to a read error. The chain joins TRBV4-3 to TRBJ2-7, with TRBD2 as a possible D gene (6 bases). The CDR3 is 16 residues long. The V gene's germline CDR1 is LGHNA and CDR2 YSLEER. The CDR3 reads CASSQDPAGPSHEQYF. Here the CDR3 DNA reads TGCGCCAGCAGCCAAGATCCGGCGGGACCCTCCCACGAGCAGTACTTC.

This clonotype was counted between two and nine times. The chain is built from TRBV4-3 and TRBJ2-1, with D perhaps TRBD2 (5 bases). This CDR3 is built from 17 residues. Trimming left V 0 bases short and J 1 base short, with 13 bases between. Per germline, CDR1 LGHNA and CDR2 YSLEER. The CDR3 DNA reads TGCGCCAGCAGCCAAGAACGGGGTCGGGGATCCTACAATGAGCAGTTCTTC. Amino acids: CASSQERGRGSYNEQFF.

This clonotype was picked up a small number of times. The chain couples TRBV11-2 to TRBJ2-7; 13 nucleotides align to TRBD2. V shed 3 bases and J 4 bases; nucleotides not matched to a gene: 3. Germline CDR1 reads SGHAT; CDR2 reads FQNNGV. The CDR3 covers 15 residues. CDR3 sequence (DNA): TGTGCCAGCAGCTTTGGGACTAGCGGGGCATACGAGCAGTACGTC. Translation gives CASSFGTSGAYEQYV.

This clonotype was observed many times. This rearrangement joins TRBV7-9 to TRBJ2-5; perhaps TRBD2 as D (5 bases). The V end lost 2 bases, the J end lost 4 bases, and 11 bases lay between the germline ends. Germline V gene sequence: CDR1 SEHNR, CDR2 FQNEAQ (reference sequence). The CDR3 loop spans 14 amino acids. CDR3 DNA: TGTGCCAGCAGCTTACGATGGGCGGGAGAGACCCAGTACTTC. Translated, it gives CASSLRWAGETQYF.

This chain joins TRBV6-2 or TRBV6-3 and TRBJ1-5; unclear D gene. Trimming pared 1 base from V and 9 bases from J, leaving 13 bases between. Germline lookup yields CDR1 MNHEY and CDR2 SVGEGT. CDR3 size: 14 residues. The CDR3 here is CASSYFGGEGPQHF. CDR3 DNA sequence: TGTGCCAGCAGTTACTTTGGCGGCGAGGGGCCCCAGCATTTT.

The rearrangement uses TRBV27 and TRBJ1-1; no firm D call. Germline lookup yields CDR1 MNHEY and CDR2 SMNVEV (reference sequence). Between the trimmed V and J ends, which lost 6 bases and 2 bases, there was a span of 10 bases. This CDR3 is 13 amino acids long. The DNA for the CDR3 is TGTGCCAGCAGCCGGGCAAGCAACACTGAAGCTTTCTTT. Protein product: CASSRASNTEAFF.

The V gene is TRBV23-1, the J gene TRBJ2-7; TRBD2 matches 7 bases. TRBV23-1 carries the ORF label, with uncertain function. This CDR3 region has 15 residues. The V segment lost 6 bases and the J segment 0 bases; nucleotides outside the gene matches: 8. The CDR3 DNA reads as TGCGCCAGCAGCCCCTGGGGGGGGAACTCCTACGAGCAGTACTTC. Protein sequence: CASSPWGGNSYEQYF.

The table lists this clonotype with a few counts. DNA for the CDR3: TGTGCCAGCAAGGGGGGCACGCGCACTGAAGCTTTCTTT. Its translation: CASKGGTRTEAFF. V and J are TRBV6-5 and TRBJ1-1, with a possible D match to TRBD1 (6 bases). The V end lost 7 bases, the J end lost 4 bases, and 13 bases lay between the germline ends. CDR1 MNHEY and CDR2 SVGAGI come from the germline V gene. The CDR3 is made up of 13 amino acids.

This clonotype has only a few counts. V usage is TRBV3-1 and J usage is TRBJ2-7, with 12 nucleotides matching TRBD1. There are 14 residues in the CDR3. The V and J ends lost 4 bases and 9 bases, in that order; junction bases with no gene match: 7. In germline, CDR1 is LGHDT, CDR2 YNNKEL (reference sequence). The CDR3 sequence: CASSRGTGGARQYF. CDR3 coding DNA: TGTGCCAGCAGCCGAGGGACAGGGGGCGCTCGGCAGTACTTC.